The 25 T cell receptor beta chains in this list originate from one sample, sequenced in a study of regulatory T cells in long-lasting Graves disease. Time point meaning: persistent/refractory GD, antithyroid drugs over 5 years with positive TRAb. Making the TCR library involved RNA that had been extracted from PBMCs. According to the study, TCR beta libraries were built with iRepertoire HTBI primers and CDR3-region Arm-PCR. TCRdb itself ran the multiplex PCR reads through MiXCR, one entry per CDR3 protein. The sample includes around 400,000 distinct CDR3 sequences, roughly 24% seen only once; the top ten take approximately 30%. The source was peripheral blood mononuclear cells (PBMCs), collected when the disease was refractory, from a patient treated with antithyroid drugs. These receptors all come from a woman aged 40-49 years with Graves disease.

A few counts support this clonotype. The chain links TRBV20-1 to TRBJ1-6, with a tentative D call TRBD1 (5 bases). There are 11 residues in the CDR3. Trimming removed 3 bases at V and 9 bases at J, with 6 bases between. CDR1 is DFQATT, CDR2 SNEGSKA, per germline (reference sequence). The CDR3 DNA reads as TGCAGTGCTAGTACAGGTTCACCCCTCCACTTT. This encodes CSASTGSPLHF.

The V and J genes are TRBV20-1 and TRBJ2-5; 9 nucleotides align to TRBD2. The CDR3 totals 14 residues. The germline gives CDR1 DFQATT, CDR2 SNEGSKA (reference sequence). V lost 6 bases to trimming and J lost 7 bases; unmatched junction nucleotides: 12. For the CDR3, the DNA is TGCAGTGCCCAGCGGAGCGGGAGGTGGGGGACCCAGTACTTC. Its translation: CSAQRSGRWGTQYF.

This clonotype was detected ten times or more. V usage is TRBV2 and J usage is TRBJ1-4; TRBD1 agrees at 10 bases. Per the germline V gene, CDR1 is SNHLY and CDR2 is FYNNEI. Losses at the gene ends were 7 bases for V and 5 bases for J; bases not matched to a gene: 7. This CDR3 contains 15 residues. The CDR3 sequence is CASNPGQGWNEKLFF. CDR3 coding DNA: TGTGCCAGCAACCCGGGACAGGGGTGGAATGAAAAACTGTTTTTT.

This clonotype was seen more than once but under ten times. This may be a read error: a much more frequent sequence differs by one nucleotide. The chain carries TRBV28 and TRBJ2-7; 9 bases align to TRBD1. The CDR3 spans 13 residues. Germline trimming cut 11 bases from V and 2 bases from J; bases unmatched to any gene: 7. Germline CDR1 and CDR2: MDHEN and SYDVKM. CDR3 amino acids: CAGTRTGAYEQYF. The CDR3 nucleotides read TGTGCCGGCACCAGGACAGGGGCCTACGAGCAGTACTTC. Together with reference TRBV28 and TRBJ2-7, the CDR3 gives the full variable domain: DVKVTQSSRYLVKRTGEKVFLECVQDMDHENMFWYRQDPGLGLRLIYFSYDVKMKEKGDIPEGYSVSREKKERFSLILESASTNQTSMYLCAGTRTGAYEQYFGPGTRLTVT.

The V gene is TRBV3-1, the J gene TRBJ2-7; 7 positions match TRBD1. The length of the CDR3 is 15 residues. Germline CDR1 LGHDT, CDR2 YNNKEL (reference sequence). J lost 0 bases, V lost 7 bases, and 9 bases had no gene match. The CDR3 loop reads CASNHRGSGSYEQYF. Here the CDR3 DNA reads TGTGCCAGCAACCACAGGGGATCAGGCTCCTACGAGCAGTACTTC.

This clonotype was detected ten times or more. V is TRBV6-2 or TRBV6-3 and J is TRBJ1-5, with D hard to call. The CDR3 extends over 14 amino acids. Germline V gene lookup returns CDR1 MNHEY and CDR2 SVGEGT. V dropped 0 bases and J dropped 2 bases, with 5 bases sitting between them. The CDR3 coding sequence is TGTGCCAGCAGTTACTCGGGCCGCAATCAGCCCCAGCATTTT. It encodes CASSYSGRNQPQHF.

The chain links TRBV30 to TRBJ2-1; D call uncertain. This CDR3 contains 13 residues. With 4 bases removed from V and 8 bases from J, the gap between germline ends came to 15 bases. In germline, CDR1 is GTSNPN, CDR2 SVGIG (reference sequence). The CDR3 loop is CAWTLSRSHEQFF. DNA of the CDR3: TGTGCCTGGACCCTCTCGCGGTCCCATGAGCAGTTCTTC.

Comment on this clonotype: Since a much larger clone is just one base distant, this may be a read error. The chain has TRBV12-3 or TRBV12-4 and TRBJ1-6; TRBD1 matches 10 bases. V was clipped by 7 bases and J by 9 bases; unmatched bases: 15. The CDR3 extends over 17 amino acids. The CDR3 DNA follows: TGTGCCAGCAACAAACGACAGGGGGCAACTATAGGTTCACCCCTCCACTTT. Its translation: CASNKRQGATIGSPLHF.

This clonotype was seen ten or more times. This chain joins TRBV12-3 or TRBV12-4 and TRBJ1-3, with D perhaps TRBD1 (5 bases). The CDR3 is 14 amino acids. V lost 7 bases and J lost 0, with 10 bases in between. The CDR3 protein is CASTPGGSGNTIYF. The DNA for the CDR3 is TGTGCCAGCACCCCGGGGGGCTCTGGAAACACCATATATTTT.

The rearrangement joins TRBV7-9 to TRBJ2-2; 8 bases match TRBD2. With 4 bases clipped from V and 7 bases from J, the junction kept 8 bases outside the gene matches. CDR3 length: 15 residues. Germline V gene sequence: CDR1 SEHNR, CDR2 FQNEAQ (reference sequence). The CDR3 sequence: CASSSLLAGGGELFF. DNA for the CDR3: TGTGCCAGCAGCTCCCTCCTAGCGGGTGGCGGGGAGCTGTTTTTT.

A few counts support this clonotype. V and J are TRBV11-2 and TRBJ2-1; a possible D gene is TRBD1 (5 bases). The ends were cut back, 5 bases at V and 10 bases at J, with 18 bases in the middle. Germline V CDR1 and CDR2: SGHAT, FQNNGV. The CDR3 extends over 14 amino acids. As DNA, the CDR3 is TGTGCCAGCAGCCTGGAAGGGCAGGGAAGGGAGCAGTTCTTC. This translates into CASSLEGQGREQFF.

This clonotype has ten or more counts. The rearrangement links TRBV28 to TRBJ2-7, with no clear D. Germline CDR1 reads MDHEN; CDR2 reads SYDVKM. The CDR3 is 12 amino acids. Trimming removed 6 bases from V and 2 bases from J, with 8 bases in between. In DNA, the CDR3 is TGTGCCAGCAGGACAAAAGCCTACGAGCAGTACTTC. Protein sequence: CASRTKAYEQYF.

The CDR3 DNA is TGTGCCACCGTCTGGGGCGAGACAGATACGCAGTATTTT. The encoded protein is CATVWGETDTQYF. The chain carries TRBV2 and TRBJ2-3; D is possibly TRBD1 (5 bases). Germline-derived CDR1 and CDR2 are SNHLY and FYNNEI. The V end lost 10 bases, the J end lost 3 bases, and 14 bases lay between the germline ends. CDR3 length equals 13 residues.

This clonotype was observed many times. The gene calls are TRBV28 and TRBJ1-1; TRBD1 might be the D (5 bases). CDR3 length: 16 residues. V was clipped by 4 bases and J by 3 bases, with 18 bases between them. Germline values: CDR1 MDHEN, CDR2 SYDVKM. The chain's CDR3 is CASSSLSGPWYTEAFF. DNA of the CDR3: TGTGCCAGCAGTTCTCTCTCGGGACCCTGGTACACTGAAGCTTTCTTT.

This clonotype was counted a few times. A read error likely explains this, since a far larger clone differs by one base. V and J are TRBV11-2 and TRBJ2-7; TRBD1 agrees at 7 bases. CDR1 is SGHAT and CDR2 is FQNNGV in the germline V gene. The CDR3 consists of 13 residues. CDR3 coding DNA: TGTGCCAGCAGCTTAGACAGGGGGTACGGGCAGTACTTC. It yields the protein CASSLDRGYGQYF.

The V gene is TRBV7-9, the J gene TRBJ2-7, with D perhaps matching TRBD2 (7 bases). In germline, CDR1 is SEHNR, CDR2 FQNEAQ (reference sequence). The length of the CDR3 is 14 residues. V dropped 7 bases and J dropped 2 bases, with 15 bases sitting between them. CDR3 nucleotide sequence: TGTGCCAGCACCCCAGCGGGGACAACCTACGAGCAGTACTTC. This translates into CASTPAGTTYEQYF.

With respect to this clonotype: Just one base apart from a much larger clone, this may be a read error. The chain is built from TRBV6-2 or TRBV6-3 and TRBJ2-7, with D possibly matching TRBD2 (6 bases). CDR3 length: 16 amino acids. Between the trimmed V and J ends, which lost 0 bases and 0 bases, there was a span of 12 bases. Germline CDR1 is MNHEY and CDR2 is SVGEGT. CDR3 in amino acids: CASSYSEWEVSYEQYF. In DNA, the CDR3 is TGTGCCAGCAGTTACTCTGAGTGGGAGGTCTCCTACGAGCAGTACTTC.

CDR3 amino acids: CASSRTSGIQETQYF. The CDR3, as DNA: TGTGCCAGCAGCCGGACTAGCGGGATCCAAGAGACCCAGTACTTC. The V call is TRBV11-2, the J call TRBJ2-5, with TRBD2 matching 12 bases. The CDR3 runs 15 residues. Germline lookup yields CDR1 SGHAT and CDR2 FQNNGV. After removal of 5 bases from V and 1 base from J, the junction contained 2 bases not matched to a gene. The whole variable domain, filled in from reference TRBV11-2 and TRBJ2-5, reads EAGVAQSPRYKIIEKRQSVAFWCNPISGHATLYWYQQILGQGPKLLIQFQNNGVVDDSQLPKDRFSAERLKGVDSTLKIQPAKLEDSAVYLCASSRTSGIQETQYFGPGTRLLVL.

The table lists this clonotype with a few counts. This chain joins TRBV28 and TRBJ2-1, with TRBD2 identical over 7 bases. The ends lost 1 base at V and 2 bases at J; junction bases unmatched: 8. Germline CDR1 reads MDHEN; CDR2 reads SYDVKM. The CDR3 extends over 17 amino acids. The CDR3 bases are TGTGCCAGCAGTTTATTCTGGCGGGAGTTAGCCTACAATGAGCAGTTCTTC. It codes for CASSLFWRELAYNEQFF.

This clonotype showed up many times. In nucleotides, the CDR3 is TGTGCCAGCAGTTCTCGGACTAGCGTTAGCACAGATACGCAGTATTTT. This encodes CASSSRTSVSTDTQYF. This sequence joins TRBV28 and TRBJ2-3; TRBD2 aligns across 9 bases. J gave up 0 bases and V 4 bases, and 5 bases lay outside the gene matches. The V gene's germline CDR1 is MDHEN and CDR2 SYDVKM. The CDR3 has 16 residues.

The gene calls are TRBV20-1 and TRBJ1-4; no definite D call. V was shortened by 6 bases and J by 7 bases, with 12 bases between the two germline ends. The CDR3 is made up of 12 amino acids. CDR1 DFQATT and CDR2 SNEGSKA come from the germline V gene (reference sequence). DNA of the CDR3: TGCAGTGCGTGGACCAGACCTGAAAAACTGTTTTTT. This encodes CSAWTRPEKLFF.

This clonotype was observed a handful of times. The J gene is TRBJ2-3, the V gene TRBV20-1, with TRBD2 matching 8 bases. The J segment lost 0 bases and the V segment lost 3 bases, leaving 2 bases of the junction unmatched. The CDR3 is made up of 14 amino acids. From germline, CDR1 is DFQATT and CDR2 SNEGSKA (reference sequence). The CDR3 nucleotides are TGCAGTGCTAGCGGGAGGGCAAGCACAGATACGCAGTATTTT. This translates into CSASGRASTDTQYF.

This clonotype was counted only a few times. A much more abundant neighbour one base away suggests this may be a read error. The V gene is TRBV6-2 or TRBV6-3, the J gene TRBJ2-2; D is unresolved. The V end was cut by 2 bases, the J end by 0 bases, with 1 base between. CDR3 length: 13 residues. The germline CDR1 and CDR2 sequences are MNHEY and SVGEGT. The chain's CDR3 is CASSYPNTGELFF. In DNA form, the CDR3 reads TGTGCCAGCAGTTACCCGAACACCGGGGAGCTGTTTTTT.

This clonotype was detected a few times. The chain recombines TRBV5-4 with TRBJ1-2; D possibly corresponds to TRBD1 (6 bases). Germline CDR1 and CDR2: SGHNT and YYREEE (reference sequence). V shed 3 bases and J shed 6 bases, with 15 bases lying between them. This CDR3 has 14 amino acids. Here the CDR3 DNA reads TGTGCCAGCAGCTCCCCTTGGGGGCTAGATGGCTACACCTTC. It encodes CASSSPWGLDGYTF.

The CDR3 is CASRSSGRVSVNEQFF. CDR3 nucleotides: TGCGCCAGCAGATCTAGCGGGAGGGTTTCCGTCAATGAGCAGTTCTTC. The chain combines TRBV5-1 with TRBJ2-1, with 12 positions matching TRBD2. This CDR3 is built from 16 residues. The germline CDR1 and CDR2 sequences are SGHRS and YFSETQ. The ends lost 5 bases at V and 6 bases at J; junction bases unmatched: 9.